The 7 T cell receptor beta chains in this list originate from one sample, sequenced in a study of T cells in Graves' hyperthyroidism and ophthalmopathy. Template material for amplifying TCR beta CDR3 regions consisted of RNA transcripts. The HTBI primer set served for first-round RT-PCR of the TCR CDR3. TCRdb passed the multiplex PCR reads through MiXCR, listing each CDR3 protein once. Of around 290,000 distinct CDR3 sequences listed, 10% to 15% are singletons. Sequenced sample: blood. The receptors originated from a woman aged 25 to 39 with Graves' hyperthyroidism that later progressed to Graves' ophthalmopathy.

The table lists this clonotype with many counts. This chain links TRBV7-3 with TRBJ2-2, with a possible D match to TRBD2 (5 bases). Germline V CDR1 and CDR2: SGHTA, FQGTGA. The V gene lost 5 bases and the J gene lost 4 bases, with 5 bases spanning the gap. The CDR3 is 12 amino acids. The CDR3: CASSEGTGELFF. The CDR3, as DNA: TGTGCCAGCAGCGAGGGCACCGGGGAGCTGTTTTTT.

This clonotype appeared many times. The chain recombines TRBV28 with TRBJ1-3, with D uncertain. From germline, CDR1 is MDHEN and CDR2 SYDVKM. Deletions cut 5 bases from V and 0 bases from J, with 8 bases between. The CDR3 runs to 14 residues. The CDR3 region has the DNA TGTGCCAGCAGTCCCCAAAGCTCTGGAAACACCATATATTTT. The encoded protein is CASSPQSSGNTIYF.

The table lists this clonotype with a few counts. The chain combines TRBV30 with TRBJ1-3; a possible D gene is TRBD1 (6 bases). Germline assignment: CDR1 GTSNPN and CDR2 SVGIG (reference sequence). V was shortened by 4 bases and J by 0 bases, with 13 bases between the two germline ends. The CDR3 consists of 15 residues. The chain's CDR3 is CAWTRDTDSGNTIYF. CDR3 bases: TGTGCCTGGACCCGGGACACCGACTCTGGAAACACCATATATTTT.

This clonotype is deemed medium-sized. The rearrangement joins TRBV30 to TRBJ1-1; 7 nucleotides line up with TRBD1. The CDR3 has 13 amino acids. With 5 bases clipped from V and 0 bases from J, the junction kept 3 bases outside the gene matches. CDR1 and CDR2 (germline): GTSNPN, SVGIG (reference sequence). CDR3 bases: TGTGCCTGGGCACAGGGGTTGAACACTGAAGCTTTCTTT. Its protein is CAWAQGLNTEAFF.

This clonotype has ten or more counts. This sequence joins TRBV28 and TRBJ1-5, with 7 bases matching TRBD1. Germline V lookup: CDR1 MDHEN, CDR2 SYDVKM. Unmatched junction bases numbered 2, after V lost 3 bases and J lost 0 bases. The CDR3 spans 15 residues. CDR3 DNA: TGTGCCAGCAGTTTGCGACAGGGTAGCAATCAGCCCCAGCATTTT. Translated, it gives CASSLRQGSNQPQHF.

In its sample, this clonotype was seen many times. The chain has TRBV6-2 or TRBV6-3 and TRBJ1-1; D uncertain. CDR1 and CDR2 (germline): MNHEY, SVGEGT. The V gene lost 6 bases and the J gene lost 4 bases, with 9 bases spanning the gap. This CDR3 is 12 amino acids long. This chain's CDR3 is CASRTSSTEAFF. CDR3 in DNA: TGTGCCAGCAGAACCAGTAGCACTGAAGCTTTCTTT.

Ten or more counts support this clonotype. This chain joins TRBV7-2 and TRBJ2-7; possibly TRBD2 for D (5 bases). Germline loops: CDR1 SGHTA, CDR2 FQGNSA. V lost 2 bases and J 3 bases, leaving 8 bases between the germline ends. This CDR3 contains 13 residues. CDR3 bases: TGTGCCAGCAGCTTAAATCGGGGCTACGAGCAGTACTTC. Protein sequence: CASSLNRGYEQYF.